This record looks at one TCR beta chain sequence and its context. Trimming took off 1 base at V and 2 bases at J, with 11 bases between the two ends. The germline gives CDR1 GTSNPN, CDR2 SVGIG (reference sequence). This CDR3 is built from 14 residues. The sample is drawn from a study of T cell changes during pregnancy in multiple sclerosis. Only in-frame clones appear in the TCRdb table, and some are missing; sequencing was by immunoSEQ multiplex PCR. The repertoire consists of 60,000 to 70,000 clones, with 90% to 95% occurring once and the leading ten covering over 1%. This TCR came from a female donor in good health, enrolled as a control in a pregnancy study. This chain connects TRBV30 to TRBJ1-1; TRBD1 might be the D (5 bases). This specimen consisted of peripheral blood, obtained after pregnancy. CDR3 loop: CAWSGRQPNTEAFF. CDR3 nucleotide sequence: TGTGCCTGGAGTGGCCGACAGCCTAACACTGAAGCTTTCTTT.